This TCR beta chain was observed in a study of response to subunit inactivated influenza vaccine. The CDR3 contains 15 residues. V lost 4 bases, J lost 7 bases, and 14 bases lay in between. The study's findings and limits: The authors put forward the suggestion that each seasonal influenza vaccination may bring in only a limited number of new T cells.

TCRdb passed the RT-PCR reads through MiXCR, listing each CDR3 protein once. Counted here are more than 700,000 distinct CDR3 sequences, 21% occurring once; the ten biggest clones make up roughly a tenth. This clonotype was counted only a few times. Its cognate antigen is unknown. This chain uses TRBV12-3 or TRBV12-4 with TRBJ1-6; tentative D call: TRBD1 (6 bases). Sequenced material: PBMCs from blood, taken more than 4 days after vaccination. The sequence derives from a man aged 50 or older who received an inactivated influenza vaccine. In DNA, the CDR3 is TGTGCCAGCAGTTCCCTTGGACAGCAGAATTCACCCCTCCACTTT. Translation: CASSSLGQQNSPLHF.